The 10 T cell receptor beta chains listed next were all sequenced from one sample in a study of OX40 agonist ivuxolimab in advanced cancers. Libraries were prepared by immunoSEQ multiplex PCR; TCRdb keeps only in-frame clonotypes and omits some of them. This sample has 60,000 to 90,000 clones; 80% to 90% occur once, and the top ten carry 4.5% to 6%. Sequences were derived from CD4+ or CD8+ T cells sorted from blood, sampled in a trial of the OX40 agonist ivuxolimab. These receptor sequences come from an adult with an advanced solid tumor such as melanoma, head and neck, liver or kidney cancer.

This clone was observed a few times. The J gene is TRBJ2-5, the V gene TRBV7-9; 10 bases align to TRBD2. Germline V gene sequence: CDR1 SEHNR, CDR2 FQNEAQ (reference sequence). V lost 2 bases, J lost 5 bases, and 8 bases stayed unmatched. The CDR3 runs 16 residues. The DNA for the CDR3 is TGTGCCAGCAGCTTATTGGGAAGCGGGGGGGCGGAGACCCAGTACTTC. It encodes CASSLLGSGGAETQYF.

The V and J genes are TRBV6-6 and TRBJ1-4; 8 bases map to TRBD1. Per the germline V gene, CDR1 is MNHNY and CDR2 is SVGAGI (reference sequence). The CDR3 is made up of 16 amino acids. The trim removed 2 bases at V and 3 bases at J, leaving 5 bases unmatched. The CDR3 here is CASSYPHRGANEKLFF. CDR3 bases: TGTGCCAGCAGTTACCCACACAGGGGGGCTAATGAAAAACTGTTTTTT.

This chain links TRBV7-8 with TRBJ2-1; TRBD1 or TRBD2 may be the D gene (5 bases each). Per the germline V gene, CDR1 is SGHVS and CDR2 is FQNEAQ. Trimming took 1 base from V and 6 from J, leaving 7 bases between them. This CDR3 comprises 13 residues. CDR3 bases: TGTGCCAGCAGCTTAGGGGGGTTCAATGAGCAGTTCTTC. Translation: CASSLGGFNEQFF.

This clone was detected only once. J is TRBJ1-2 and V is TRBV6-1; TRBD1 matches at 9 bases. Losses at the gene ends were 4 bases for V and 3 bases for J; bases not matched to a gene: 6. Germline assignment: CDR1 MNHNS and CDR2 SASEGT. This CDR3 region has 15 residues. The CDR3: CASSAGQGVDYGYTF. The DNA for the CDR3 is TGTGCCAGCAGTGCGGGACAGGGTGTCGACTATGGCTACACCTTC.

The chain uses TRBV6-5 and TRBJ1-5; D unclear. CDR3 size: 16 residues. V was pared by 0 bases and J by 2 bases, with 11 bases between. The germline gives CDR1 MNHEY, CDR2 SVGAGI. The CDR3, as DNA: TGTGCCAGCAGTTACTCGACCCCTCAGGGCAATCAGCCCCAGCATTTT. It encodes CASSYSTPQGNQPQHF.

This clone was found once. J is TRBJ1-5 and V is TRBV13; the D is unclear. The CDR3 spans 12 residues. From germline, CDR1 is PRHDT and CDR2 FYEKMQ (reference sequence). The V gene lost 1 base and the J gene lost 7 bases, with 5 bases spanning the gap. CDR3 protein: CASSLARQPQHF. In DNA form, the CDR3 reads TGTGCCAGCAGCTTAGCTAGGCAGCCCCAGCATTTT.

This chain links TRBV16 with TRBJ1-1, with D possibly being TRBD1 (5 bases). This CDR3 contains 16 residues. V lost 0 bases and J lost 0, with 11 bases in between. Germline CDR1 KGHSY, CDR2 FQNENV. CDR3: CASSQSAGPMNTEAFF. CDR3 in DNA: TGTGCCAGCAGCCAATCGGCAGGGCCCATGAACACTGAAGCTTTCTTT.

The chain is built from TRBV11-3 and TRBJ2-2, with 7 nucleotides matching TRBD2. The CDR3 runs to 16 residues. Looked up from germline, CDR1 is SGHNT and CDR2 is YENEEA. The V segment lost 4 bases and the J segment 5 bases; nucleotides outside the gene matches: 10. CDR3 nucleotides: TGTGCCAGCAGCTCCTACGGGGGGAGAGGAACCGGGGAGCTGTTTTTT. Its translation: CASSSYGGRGTGELFF.

This clone showed up just a few times. DNA for the CDR3: TGCGCCAGCAGCCAAAGCCCCGGGACTACCGGCGGTACGCAGTATTTT. It yields the protein CASSQSPGTTGGTQYF. V gene TRBV4-1 combines with J gene TRBJ2-3, with 7 bases fitting TRBD2. Germline V gene lookup returns CDR1 MGHRA and CDR2 YSYEKL. V was pared by 2 bases and J by 8 bases, with 13 bases of the junction left unmatched. CDR3 size: 16 residues.

The V and J genes are TRBV14 and TRBJ1-2; D is perhaps TRBD1 (6 bases). Germline-derived CDR1 and CDR2 are SGHDN and FVKESK. The length of the CDR3 is 15 residues. Trimming stripped 6 bases from V and 8 bases from J, with 22 bases between. CDR3 residues: CASRQSGTTVEGYTF. CDR3 DNA sequence: TGTGCCAGCAGACAGTCCGGGACAACGGTCGAAGGCTACACCTTC. Full variable domain (remainder filled in from reference TRBV14 and TRBJ1-2): EAGVTQFPSHSVIEKGQTVTLRCDPISGHDNLYWYRRVMGKEIKFLLHFVKESKQDESGMPNNRFLAERTGGTYSTLKVQPAELEDSGVYFCASRQSGTTVEGYTFGSGTRLTVV.